The present T cell receptor beta chain was sequenced within a study of cytomegalovirus exposure and HLA in healthy donors. Researchers ran the PCR with 60 Vbeta and 13 Jbeta primers. Sequenced by immunoSEQ multiplex PCR; TCRdb stores in-frame clones only, minus some. The sample has roughly 87,000 clones, around 79% seen once. Germline-derived CDR1 and CDR2 are LNHDA and SQIVND (reference sequence). The CDR3 is made up of 15 amino acids. The V end was cut by 5 bases, the J end by 0 bases, with 13 bases between. This clonotype was sampled from a woman in her thirties or forties in good health and CMV-seropositive. The gene calls are TRBV19 and TRBJ1-1, with D unresolved. What was sequenced was PBMCs. The CDR3 sequence: CASSLRDLVNTEAFF. The CDR3 DNA sequence: TGTGCCAGTAGTCTCCGTGACTTGGTGAACACTGAAGCTTTCTTT.